These 5 T cell receptor beta chains were all obtained from the same sample, sequenced in a study of T cells in Graves' hyperthyroidism and ophthalmopathy. Amplified TCR beta CDR3 regions derived from RNA transcripts. During a first-round RT-PCR of the TCR CDR3, the HTBI primer set was used. MiXCR, applied by TCRdb to the multiplex PCR reads, yields one record per CDR3 protein. The top ten hold approximately 20% of the sample, which has around 360,000 distinct CDR3 sequences, roughly 15% seen once. Sequencing used blood. Receptor source: a woman aged 55-70 years with Graves' ophthalmopathy.

This clonotype was counted a few times. The chain carries TRBV27 and TRBJ2-2, with D maybe TRBD2 (7 bases). This CDR3 is 16 amino acids long. V was pared by 3 bases and J by 0 bases, with 11 bases between. CDR1 is MNHEY, CDR2 SMNVEV, per germline (reference sequence). The CDR3 reads CASSFSGGANTGELFF. The CDR3 DNA reads TGTGCCAGCAGTTTTTCGGGGGGCGCGAACACCGGGGAGCTGTTTTTT.

This clonotype was recorded at least ten times. The chain's CDR3 is CASSRGGEQYF. CDR3 sequence (DNA): TGTGCCAGCAGCAGGGGCGGGGAGCAGTACTTC. V gene TRBV6-2 or TRBV6-3 combines with J gene TRBJ2-7, with a weak D call TRBD1 (6 bases). The germline V gene encodes CDR1 MNHEY and CDR2 SVGEGT. The CDR3 has 11 residues. V was clipped by 6 bases and J by 7 bases, with 10 bases between them.

This clonotype was picked up many times. The CDR3 DNA reads as TGTGCCAGCAGCCAAGGGGGTGCAGGCTGGGCTTTCTTT. As protein: CASSQGGAGWAFF. The chain combines TRBV3-1 with TRBJ1-1; D remains ambiguous. In germline, CDR1 is LGHDT, CDR2 YNNKEL (reference sequence). The CDR3 loop spans 13 amino acids. Trimming pared 1 base from V and 11 bases from J, leaving 14 bases between. Full variable domain (remainder filled in from reference TRBV3-1 and TRBJ1-1): DTAVSQTPKYLVTQMGNDKSIKCEQNLGHDTMYWYKQDSKKFLKIMFSYNNKELIINETVPNRFSPKSPDKAHLNLHINSLELGDSAVYFCASSQGGAGWAFFGQGTRLTVV.

Ten or more counts support this clonotype. The genes are TRBV20-1 and TRBJ1-1; unclear D gene. V lost 0 bases to trimming and J lost 5 bases, with 10 bases between them. Germline V gives CDR1 DFQATT, CDR2 SNEGSKA (reference sequence). This CDR3 comprises 13 residues. The CDR3 DNA follows: TGCAGTGCTAGAGATAGAACACAGACTGAAGCTTTCTTT. Translated, it gives CSARDRTQTEAFF.

This clonotype has ten or more counts. The rearrangement links TRBV6-2 or TRBV6-3 to TRBJ1-5; D is possibly TRBD1 (6 bases). V lost 6 bases and J 0 bases, leaving 6 bases between the germline ends. Germline-derived CDR1 and CDR2 are MNHEY and SVGEGT. The CDR3 covers 13 residues. CDR3 amino acids: CASRDSSNQPQHF. Written as DNA, the CDR3 is TGTGCCAGCAGGGACAGTAGCAATCAGCCCCAGCATTTT.